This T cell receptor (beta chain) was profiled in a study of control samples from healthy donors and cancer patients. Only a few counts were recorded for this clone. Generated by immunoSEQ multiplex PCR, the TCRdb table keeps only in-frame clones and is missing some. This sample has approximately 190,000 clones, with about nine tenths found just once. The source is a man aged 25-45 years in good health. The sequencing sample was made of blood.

The CDR3 coding sequence is TGTGCCAGCAGCAGCGGGGTGGACACCGGGGAGCTGTTTTTT. Encoded protein: CASSSGVDTGELFF. This chain joins TRBV7-9 and TRBJ2-2; 7 bases are a match to TRBD2. The germline V gene has CDR1 SEHNR and CDR2 FQNEAQ (reference sequence). The ends lost 5 bases at V and 3 bases at J; junction bases unmatched: 3. The CDR3 length is 14 residues.